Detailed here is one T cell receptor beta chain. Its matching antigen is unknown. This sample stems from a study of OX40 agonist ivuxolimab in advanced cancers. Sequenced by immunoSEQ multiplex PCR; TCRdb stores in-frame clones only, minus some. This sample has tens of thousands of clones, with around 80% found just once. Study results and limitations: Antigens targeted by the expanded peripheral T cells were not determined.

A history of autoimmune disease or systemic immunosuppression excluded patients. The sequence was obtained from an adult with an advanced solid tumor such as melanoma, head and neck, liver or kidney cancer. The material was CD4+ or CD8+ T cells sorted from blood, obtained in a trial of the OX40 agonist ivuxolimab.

This chain's CDR3 is CASTTGQGMGREQYF. Written as DNA, the CDR3 is TGTGCCAGCACCACCGGACAGGGGATGGGACGCGAGCAGTACTTC. This chain connects TRBV2 to TRBJ2-7; 9 positions match TRBD1. The J segment lost 6 bases and the V segment lost 7 bases, leaving 13 bases of the junction unmatched. The CDR3 is made up of 15 amino acids. In germline, CDR1 is SNHLY, CDR2 FYNNEI.